The rows below give T cell receptor beta chains drawn from one sample of a study of blood T cell repertoires in COVID-19. Clones were sequenced by immunoSEQ multiplex PCR, and TCRdb holds only the in-frame ones, with some missing. Altogether about 140,000 clones are present, about 86% being singletons, with the ten largest covering 3% to 5%. Sequencing was done on a sample of peripheral blood. All receptors derive from a woman aged 60 to 75 with acute or convalescent COVID-19. Each CDR3 is given with its conserved first and last residue. The D gene is left open where the match is weak. A row's size may be missing; if present it is once, few, many or a size class.

clone size | J gene | D gene | V gene | CDR3 protein | CDR3 DNA
NA | TRBJ2-3 | NA | TRBV5-1 | CASSQLGEAGTQYF | TGCGCCAGCAGCCAACTGGGGGAGGCGGGTACGCAGTATTTT
once | TRBJ2-3 | TRBD1 | TRBV28 | CASKTGSGTQYF | TGTGCCAGCAAGACAGGGTCAGGGACGCAGTATTTT
NA | TRBJ1-3 | TRBD1 | TRBV5-1 | CASSFDRVSGNTIYF | TGCGCCAGCAGCTTCGACAGGGTCTCTGGAAACACCATATATTTT
NA | TRBJ2-2 | NA | TRBV16 | CASSQSPLTGELFF | TGTGCCAGCAGCCAATCGCCACTCACCGGGGAGCTGTTTTTT
NA | TRBJ2-5 | TRBD1 | TRBV5-1 | CASSQGARETQYF | TGCGCCAGCAGCCAGGGGGCGCGAGAGACCCAGTACTTC
NA | TRBJ1-1 | NA | TRBV3-1/TRBV3-2 | CASSQVGRDTEAFF | TGTGCCAGCAGCCAAGTGGGCAGGGACACTGAAGCTTTCTTT
NA | TRBJ2-7 | TRBD1 | TRBV10-3 | CAISPGQGAYEQYF | TGTGCCATCAGTCCCGGACAGGGGGCCTACGAGCAGTACTTC
NA | TRBJ1-3 | NA | TRBV30 | CAWVPGSAGNTIYF | TGTGCCTGGGTTCCAGGGTCTGCTGGAAACACCATATATTTT
NA | TRBJ1-1 | TRBD1 | TRBV10-2 | CASRQGVNTEAFF | TGCGCCAGCCGACAGGGGGTTAACACTGAAGCTTTCTTT
NA | TRBJ2-1 | TRBD1 | TRBV25-1 | CASSVTGPEQFF | TGTGCCAGCAGTGTGACAGGGCCTGAGCAGTTCTTC
NA | TRBJ2-7 | NA | TRBV6-5 | CASSQNYEQYF | TGTGCCAGCAGTCAAAATTACGAGCAGTACTTC
NA | TRBJ2-1 | NA | TRBV27 | CASSYLGDDEQFF | TGTGCCAGCAGTTACTTAGGGGATGATGAGCAGTTCTTC
NA | TRBJ1-4 | TRBD1 | TRBV5-1 | CASSSGGTGDEKLFF | TGCGCCAGCAGCTCGGGCGGGACAGGAGATGAAAAACTGTTTTTT
few | TRBJ1-1 | NA | TRBV3-1/TRBV3-2 | CASSPLDGGAFF | TGTGCCAGCAGCCCCCTTGATGGCGGAGCTTTCTTT
NA | TRBJ2-1 | TRBD2 | TRBV7-9 | CASSPGLAVAGSYNEQFF | TGTGCCAGCAGCCCGGGACTAGCGGTTGCGGGCTCCTACAATGAGCAGTTCTTC
NA | TRBJ2-1 | NA | TRBV28 | CASSLGWDEQFF | TGTGCCAGCAGTCTCGGGTGGGATGAGCAGTTCTTC
NA | TRBJ1-1 | NA | TRBV27 | CASSEGGPTTEAFF | TGTGCCAGCTCGGAGGGGGGGCCCACCACTGAAGCTTTCTTT
NA | TRBJ2-2 | TRBD1 | TRBV5-6 | CASSLGQGTGELFF | TGTGCCAGCAGCTTGGGACAGGGGACCGGGGAGCTGTTTTTT
NA | TRBJ1-2 | NA | TRBV12-2 | CASRLTTGHRDGGGYTF | TGTGCAAGTCGCTTGACGACGGGACACCGAGATGGCGGTGGCTACACCTTC
NA | TRBJ1-6 | NA | TRBV5-4 | CASSNLDRLNSPLHF | TGTGCCAGCAGTAATCTCGACAGGCTGAATTCACCCCTCCACTTT
NA | TRBJ1-5 | NA | TRBV10-3 | CAAGGSNQPQHF | TGTGCCGCAGGTGGTAGCAATCAGCCCCAGCATTTT
NA | TRBJ1-1 | NA | TRBV4-2 | CASSQVLGGNTEAFF | TGTGCCAGCAGCCAAGTGTTGGGGGGGAACACTGAAGCTTTCTTT
few | TRBJ1-4 | NA | TRBV7-2 | CASSLGGPREKLFF | TGTGCCAGCAGCTTAGGGGGGCCTAGGGAAAAACTGTTTTTT
NA | TRBJ2-5 | NA | TRBV5-1 | CASSLDARETQYF | TGCGCCAGCAGCTTGGACGCTAGGGAGACCCAGTACTTC